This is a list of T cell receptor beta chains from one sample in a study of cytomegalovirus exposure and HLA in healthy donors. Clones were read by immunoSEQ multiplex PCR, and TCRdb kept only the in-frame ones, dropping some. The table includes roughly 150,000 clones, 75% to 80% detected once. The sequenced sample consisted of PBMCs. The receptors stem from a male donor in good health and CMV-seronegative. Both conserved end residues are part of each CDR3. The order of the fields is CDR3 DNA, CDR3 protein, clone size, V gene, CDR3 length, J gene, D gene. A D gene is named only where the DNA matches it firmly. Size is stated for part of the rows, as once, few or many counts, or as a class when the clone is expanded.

cdr3_nt: TGTGCCAGCAGCAGGCAGGAACTCGCGAACACCGGGGAGCTGTTTTTT
cdr3_aa: CASSRQELANTGELFF
clone_size: .
v_call: TRBV13
cdr3_length: 16
j_call: TRBJ2-2
d_call: .

cdr3_nt: TGCGCCAGCAGCTCGGGACTAGCGGAGGGCACCGGGGAGCTGTTTTTT
cdr3_aa: CASSSGLAEGTGELFF
clone_size: .
v_call: TRBV5-1
cdr3_length: 16
j_call: TRBJ2-2
d_call: TRBD2

cdr3_nt: TGCGCCAGCAGCTTGTATCTTAGCGGGAGTTTGGATTCCGACCGAGAGACCCAGTACTTC
cdr3_aa: CASSLYLSGSLDSDRETQYF
clone_size: .
v_call: TRBV5-1
cdr3_length: 20
j_call: TRBJ2-5
d_call: TRBD2

cdr3_nt: TGTGCCAGCAGCCTCCGTGGGCTGAGAACTAATGAAAAACTGTTTTTT
cdr3_aa: CASSLRGLRTNEKLFF
clone_size: .
v_call: TRBV9
cdr3_length: 16
j_call: TRBJ1-4
d_call: .

cdr3_nt: TGTGCCAGCAGCCCAGGGACAGAGAACACTGAAGCTTTCTTT
cdr3_aa: CASSPGTENTEAFF
clone_size: few
v_call: TRBV7-3
cdr3_length: 14
j_call: TRBJ1-1
d_call: TRBD1

cdr3_nt: TGCGCCAGCAGCCAAACAGGGGGCATGCAGCCCCAGCATTTT
cdr3_aa: CASSQTGGMQPQHF
clone_size: .
v_call: TRBV5-1
cdr3_length: 14
j_call: TRBJ1-5
d_call: TRBD1

cdr3_nt: TGCGCCAGCAGCCAGAAAGACTACGACTCCTACAATGAGCAGTTCTTC
cdr3_aa: CASSQKDYDSYNEQFF
clone_size: .
v_call: TRBV4-1
cdr3_length: 16
j_call: TRBJ2-1
d_call: .

cdr3_nt: TGTGCCAGCAGTGGGTGGGACAGGGGACAAGAGACCCAGTACTTC
cdr3_aa: CASSGWDRGQETQYF
clone_size: .
v_call: TRBV25-1
cdr3_length: 15
j_call: TRBJ2-5
d_call: TRBD1

cdr3_nt: TGTGCCAGTAGATTGGCTAGCTCTTCCTACAATGAGCAGTTCTTC
cdr3_aa: CASRLASSSYNEQFF
clone_size: .
v_call: TRBV7-2
cdr3_length: 15
j_call: TRBJ2-1
d_call: .

cdr3_nt: TGTGCCAGCTCAGGGCAGTGGGCAACAGATACGCAGTATTTT
cdr3_aa: CASSGQWATDTQYF
clone_size: few
v_call: TRBV18
cdr3_length: 14
j_call: TRBJ2-3
d_call: .

cdr3_nt: TGTGCCAGCAGCGTAACATCAGGACTCCTAAACCGTCACATCCATGAGCAGTTCTTC
cdr3_aa: CASSVTSGLLNRHIHEQFF
clone_size: few
v_call: TRBV9
cdr3_length: 19
j_call: TRBJ2-1
d_call: .

cdr3_nt: TGTGCCAGCTCACCGATTCGGACATCCTCTACCGGGAACACTGAAGCTTTCTTT
cdr3_aa: CASSPIRTSSTGNTEAFF
clone_size: .
v_call: TRBV18
cdr3_length: 18
j_call: TRBJ1-1
d_call: .

cdr3_nt: TGCGCCAGCAGCAAAGACAGGCAGGGGTACAATGAGCAGTTCTTC
cdr3_aa: CASSKDRQGYNEQFF
clone_size: .
v_call: TRBV5-1
cdr3_length: 15
j_call: TRBJ2-1
d_call: .

cdr3_nt: TGTGCCAGAAGCCCTGACAGGGATGCTGAAGCTTTCTTT
cdr3_aa: CARSPDRDAEAFF
clone_size: .
v_call: TRBV7-5
cdr3_length: 13
j_call: TRBJ1-1
d_call: .

cdr3_nt: TGTGCCAGCAGCTTGGCGGCAGGGGAATCAAATGAGCAGTTCTTC
cdr3_aa: CASSLAAGESNEQFF
clone_size: .
v_call: TRBV5-8
cdr3_length: 15
j_call: TRBJ2-1
d_call: .

cdr3_nt: TGTGCCACCCGCGGTGAGGCACTTCCCTACGAGCAGTACTTC
cdr3_aa: CATRGEALPYEQYF
clone_size: .
v_call: TRBV10-3
cdr3_length: 14
j_call: TRBJ2-7
d_call: .

cdr3_nt: TGTGCCAGCAGTTTATATCTCCAGGGCAATCAGCCCCAGCATTTT
cdr3_aa: CASSLYLQGNQPQHF
clone_size: .
v_call: TRBV2
cdr3_length: 15
j_call: TRBJ1-5
d_call: .

cdr3_nt: TGTGCCAGCAACCCCTTATCTAGCGGGGGAAATTACAATGAGCAGTTCTTC
cdr3_aa: CASNPLSSGGNYNEQFF
clone_size: .
v_call: TRBV14
cdr3_length: 17
j_call: TRBJ2-1
d_call: TRBD2